The source of this T cell receptor (beta chain) is a study of T cell responses to AZD1222 COVID-19 vaccine. Using immunoSEQ multiplex PCR, the repertoire was profiled, and TCRdb retains in-frame clones only, with some absent. The sample gives roughly 150,000 clones, around 88% of which show up once; roughly 2% is in the top ten. This TCR came from an adult in good health. The sequencing used peripheral blood, collected on day 0 of AZD1222 vaccination.

For the CDR3, the DNA is TGTGCCAGCAGCTTAGGTGGCGTTGGAATTGGCTACACCTTC. Translation: CASSLGGVGIGYTF. V is TRBV11-2 and J is TRBJ1-2; D not certain. The CDR3 totals 14 residues. CDR1 SGHAT and CDR2 FQNNGV come from the germline V gene. Trimming took 1 base from V and 7 from J, leaving 13 bases between them.